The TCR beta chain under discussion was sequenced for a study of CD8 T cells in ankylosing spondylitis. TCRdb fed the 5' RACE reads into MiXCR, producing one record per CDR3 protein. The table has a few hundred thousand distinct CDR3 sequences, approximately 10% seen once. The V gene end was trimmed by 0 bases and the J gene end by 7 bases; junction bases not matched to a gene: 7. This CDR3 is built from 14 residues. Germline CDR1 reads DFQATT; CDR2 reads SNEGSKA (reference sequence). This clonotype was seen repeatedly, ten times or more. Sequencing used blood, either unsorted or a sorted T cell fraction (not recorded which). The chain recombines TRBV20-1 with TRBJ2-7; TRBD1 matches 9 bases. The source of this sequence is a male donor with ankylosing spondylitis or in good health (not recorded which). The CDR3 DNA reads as TGCAGTGCTAGAGATAGACAGGGGGTTAGAGAGCAGTACTTC. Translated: CSARDRQGVREQYF.